The 27 T cell receptor beta chains in this list originate from one sample, sequenced in a study of shared clonotypes between healthy human individuals. Clones were read by immunoSEQ multiplex PCR, and TCRdb kept only the in-frame ones, dropping some. The data contain 2.5 million or so clones, approximately 92% of them seen just once; the ten biggest clones take up over 0.12%. The source material was naive CD4+ T cells sorted from blood. Subset reported: CD45RA+ positively selected. The receptors stem from a man in his late teens or twenties in good health.

The V and J genes are TRBV10-3 and TRBJ2-1; 7 bases agree with TRBD2. The ends lost 7 bases at V and 0 bases at J; junction bases unmatched: 3. Per germline, CDR1 ENHRY and CDR2 SYGVKD. The CDR3 sequence is 14 residues long. DNA for the CDR3: TGTGCCATCAAAGCGGGAAGCTCCTACAATGAGCAGTTCTTC. Translating it yields CAIKAGSSYNEQFF.

The chain employs TRBV4-3 and TRBJ1-4, with D perhaps matching TRBD1 (6 bases). CDR3 size: 13 residues. The germline CDR1 and CDR2 sequences are LGHNA and YSLEER. V was cut by 8 bases and J by 3 bases, with 10 bases left in between. CDR3 in amino acids: CASSKGANEKLFF. CDR3 bases: TGCGCCAGCTCAAAGGGGGCTAATGAAAAACTGTTTTTT.

The CDR3 sequence: CASTLDRYSNQPQHF. CDR3 bases: TGTGCCAGCACCCTGGACAGGTATAGCAATCAGCCCCAGCATTTT. The chain employs TRBV2 and TRBJ1-5; 7 bases map to TRBD1. Unmatched junction bases numbered 6, after V lost 7 bases and J lost 0 bases. CDR3 length: 15 amino acids. CDR1 SNHLY and CDR2 FYNNEI come from the germline V gene.

The chain employs TRBV5-4 and TRBJ2-2; D is perhaps TRBD1 or TRBD2 (6 bases each). The CDR3 covers 15 residues. Germline V gene data show CDR1 as SGHNT and CDR2 as YYREEE (reference sequence). V was trimmed by 3 bases and J by 7 bases, leaving 16 bases between them. The CDR3 DNA follows: TGTGCCAGCAGCTATCCGGGGGCCAGCCACGGGGAGCTGTTTTTT. This translates into CASSYPGASHGELFF.

The chain links TRBV7-6 to TRBJ2-1; either TRBD1 or TRBD2 may supply D (6 bases each). The CDR3 totals 14 residues. Germline assignment: CDR1 SGHVS and CDR2 FNYEAQ. Between the trimmed V and J ends, which lost 1 base and 6 bases, there was a span of 10 bases. In DNA, the CDR3 is TGTGCCAGCAGCTTAGGGGGGGCGGGCAATGAGCAGTTCTTC. Its translation: CASSLGGAGNEQFF.

There are a few counts of this clone. The chain recombines TRBV27 with TRBJ1-5; possible D gene TRBD1, 5 bases. The germline CDR1 and CDR2 sequences are MNHEY and SMNVEV (reference sequence). The CDR3 contains 14 residues. Trimming took 7 bases from V and 6 from J, leaving 16 bases between them. CDR3 residues: CASKSVQGTQPQHF. CDR3 in DNA: TGTGCCAGCAAAAGTGTCCAGGGAACTCAGCCCCAGCATTTT.

V is TRBV30 and J is TRBJ2-5; D is ambiguous. The V and J ends lost 0 bases and 4 bases respectively, with 9 bases between them. CDR3 length equals 13 residues. Germline-derived CDR1 and CDR2 are GTSNPN and SVGIG (reference sequence). CDR3 in amino acids: CAWSVRWSETQYF. Written as DNA, the CDR3 is TGTGCCTGGAGTGTACGCTGGTCAGAGACCCAGTACTTC.

This rearrangement joins TRBV7-6 to TRBJ2-3; D unclear. The CDR3 spans 18 residues. Germline V gene sequence: CDR1 SGHVS, CDR2 FNYEAQ. V lost 4 bases to trimming and J lost 4 bases, with 24 bases between them. CDR3 protein: CASSSLNQPSYPPDTQYF. CDR3 in DNA: TGTGCCAGCAGCTCCCTTAATCAGCCATCCTACCCCCCAGATACGCAGTATTTT.

The V and J genes are TRBV5-1 and TRBJ2-2; 7 bases are shared with TRBD1. Germline V gene sequence: CDR1 SGHRS, CDR2 YFSETQ. The CDR3 loop spans 14 amino acids. The ends lost 4 bases at V and 5 bases at J; junction bases unmatched: 5. The CDR3 region has the DNA TGCGCCAGCAGCCCCGGACAGGAAACCGGGGAGCTGTTTTTT. Translation: CASSPGQETGELFF.

The J gene is TRBJ2-3, the V gene TRBV19, with 9 bases that match TRBD2. The CDR3 sequence is 15 residues long. J gave up 0 bases and V 6 bases, and 4 bases lay outside the gene matches. Germline V gene lookup returns CDR1 LNHDA and CDR2 SQIVND (reference sequence). This CDR3 is CASRTSGASTDTQYF. The CDR3 DNA reads TGTGCCAGTAGGACTAGCGGAGCTAGCACAGATACGCAGTATTTT. Full variable domain (missing parts from reference TRBV19 and TRBJ2-3): DGGITQSPKYLFRKEGQNVTLSCEQNLNHDAMYWYRQDPGQGLRLIYYSQIVNDFQKGDIAEGYSVSREKKESFPLTVTSAQKNPTAFYLCASRTSGASTDTQYFGPGTRLTVL.

This chain connects TRBV2 to TRBJ2-7; no clear D gene. The germline gives CDR1 SNHLY, CDR2 FYNNEI. Deletions cut 5 bases from V and 3 bases from J, with 5 bases between. The CDR3 sequence is 11 residues long. The CDR3 sequence is CASSLDYEQYF. The CDR3 DNA reads TGTGCCAGCAGTCTTGACTACGAGCAGTACTTC.

The rearrangement links TRBV5-4 to TRBJ2-1, with 13 bases fitting TRBD2. The CDR3 sequence is 16 residues long. The germline V gene encodes CDR1 SGHNT and CDR2 YYREEE (reference sequence). V was clipped by 4 bases and J by 2 bases; unmatched bases: 3. The CDR3 is CASSVGTSGTYNEQFF. The CDR3 coding sequence is TGTGCCAGCAGCGTCGGGACTAGCGGGACCTACAATGAGCAGTTCTTC.

This rearrangement joins TRBV10-3 to TRBJ2-5; possibly TRBD1 for D (5 bases). Trimming removed 0 bases at V and 3 bases at J, with 8 bases between. CDR1 ENHRY and CDR2 SYGVKD come from the germline V gene. This CDR3 is 14 amino acids long. For the CDR3, the DNA is TGTGCCATCAGTGAGTCGGCAGGGAAAGAGACCCAGTACTTC. Its protein product is CAISESAGKETQYF.

The chain couples TRBV9 to TRBJ2-3; D possibly uses TRBD1 or TRBD2 (5 bases each). The CDR3 extends over 15 amino acids. The germline V gene encodes CDR1 SGDLS and CDR2 YYNGEE. Trimming stripped 3 bases from V and 2 bases from J, with 13 bases between. This CDR3 reads CASSAWDGNTDTQYF. The CDR3 DNA follows: TGTGCCAGCAGCGCCTGGGACGGAAACACAGATACGCAGTATTTT.

The chain is built from TRBV30 and TRBJ1-3; 7 bases align to TRBD1. Germline CDR1 is GTSNPN and CDR2 is SVGIG (reference sequence). V dropped 2 bases and J dropped 2; count of bases not matched to a gene: 3. The CDR3 totals 14 residues. This CDR3 is CAWSQTGTGNTIYF. DNA for the CDR3: TGTGCCTGGAGTCAGACAGGGACTGGAAACACCATATATTTT.

V is TRBV7-2 and J is TRBJ1-1; D gene unclear. The V end lost 1 base, the J end lost 9 bases, and 12 bases lay between the germline ends. The CDR3 is made up of 13 amino acids. The V gene's germline CDR1 is SGHTA and CDR2 FQGNSA. The chain's CDR3 is CASSLGVSVQAFF. The CDR3 DNA follows: TGTGCCAGCAGCTTAGGTGTGTCCGTGCAAGCTTTCTTT.

The chain recombines TRBV7-8 with TRBJ2-3; unclear D gene. The germline V and J ends were trimmed by 1 base and 6 bases, with 8 bases remaining between them. There are 13 residues in the CDR3. The V gene's germline CDR1 is SGHVS and CDR2 FQNEAQ. For the CDR3, the DNA is TGTGCCAGCAGCTTAGTGGGGATGGATACGCAGTATTTT. Translated: CASSLVGMDTQYF.

This clone was seen a few times. DNA for the CDR3: TGTGCCATCAGTGAGACTTCTTTTGGGACGGGAGGAGGTGAAGCTTTCTTT. Protein: CAISETSFGTGGGEAFF. The chain is built from TRBV10-3 and TRBJ1-1, with D possibly matching TRBD1 (5 bases). This CDR3 comprises 17 residues. Germline loops: CDR1 ENHRY, CDR2 SYGVKD. Trimming removed 2 bases at V and 7 bases at J, with 23 bases between.

The chain is built from TRBV28 and TRBJ1-6; D gene unclear. CDR1 is MDHEN and CDR2 is SYDVKM in the germline V gene. V gave up 7 bases and J gave up 0 bases, with 13 bases separating them. This CDR3 contains 16 residues. The CDR3 DNA reads as TGTGCCAGCAACGTGGTTGGTAGCTCCTATAATTCACCCCTCCACTTT. It yields the protein CASNVVGSSYNSPLHF.

This chain links TRBV19 with TRBJ2-5, with 9 bases aligning to TRBD1. From germline, CDR1 is LNHDA and CDR2 SQIVND (reference sequence). Unmatched junction bases numbered 6, after V lost 6 bases and J lost 4 bases. CDR3 length: 14 amino acids. This CDR3 reads CASRRTGEAETQYF. CDR3 coding DNA: TGTGCCAGTAGACGGACAGGGGAGGCAGAGACCCAGTACTTC.

With regard to this clone: This sample also contains other DNA sequences that code for the same CDR3. The chain joins TRBV5-1 to TRBJ1-6; 7 positions match TRBD1. This CDR3 contains 14 residues. V was clipped by 0 bases and J by 7 bases; unmatched bases: 1. Germline V lookup: CDR1 SGHRS, CDR2 YFSETQ. This CDR3 is CASSLAQGNSPLHF. CDR3 nucleotide sequence: TGCGCCAGCAGCTTGGCACAGGGGAATTCACCCCTCCACTTT.

The V and J genes are TRBV30 and TRBJ2-5; a possible D gene is TRBD2 (6 bases). The V end lost 0 bases, the J end lost 4 bases, and 9 bases lay between the germline ends. CDR1 and CDR2 from the germline V gene are GTSNPN and SVGIG (reference sequence). The CDR3 extends over 13 amino acids. Written as DNA, the CDR3 is TGTGCCTGGAGTGTACACGGGGGAGAGACCCAGTACTTC. Residues: CAWSVHGGETQYF.

CDR3 bases: TGTGCCATCAGTGATGGAGGGGGTAACGGCTACGAGCAGTACTTC. This translates into CAISDGGGNGYEQYF. The genes are TRBV10-3 and TRBJ2-7; either TRBD1 or TRBD2 may fit D (6 bases each). The germline V gene has CDR1 ENHRY and CDR2 SYGVKD. Trimming removed 3 bases from V and 3 bases from J, with 15 bases in between. The CDR3 has 15 amino acids.

For the CDR3, the DNA is TGTGCCAGCAGCTTAGCGTCGGGGGGCACGGCCCAGTACTTC. It yields the protein CASSLASGGTAQYF. The genes are TRBV11-2 and TRBJ2-5; the D gene is possibly TRBD2 (7 bases). The V gene's germline CDR1 is SGHAT and CDR2 FQNNGV. V was cut by 1 base and J by 9 bases, with 15 bases left in between. The CDR3 contains 14 residues.

This rearrangement joins TRBV2 to TRBJ2-7, with 8 positions matching TRBD2. Germline loops: CDR1 SNHLY, CDR2 FYNNEI. The CDR3 has 13 residues. V was clipped by 7 bases and J by 7 bases; unmatched bases: 9. The CDR3 is CASKDSGAREQYF. In DNA form, the CDR3 reads TGTGCCAGCAAGGATAGCGGGGCCCGGGAGCAGTACTTC.

The chain uses TRBV28 and TRBJ2-5; 9 bases fit TRBD1. V lost 6 bases to trimming and J lost 4 bases; unmatched junction nucleotides: 3. The length of the CDR3 is 13 residues. Germline CDR1 is MDHEN and CDR2 is SYDVKM. CDR3 sequence (DNA): TGTGCCAGCAGGGACAGGGGATTAGAGACCCAGTACTTC. This gives the protein CASRDRGLETQYF.

The genes are TRBV6-1 and TRBJ1-2, with 8 bases that match TRBD1. Per the germline V gene, CDR1 is MNHNS and CDR2 is SASEGT. V was pared by 6 bases and J by 4 bases, with 4 bases of the junction left unmatched. The CDR3 runs 13 residues. The CDR3 DNA reads as TGTGCCAGCAGCCTGACAGGGGCCTATGGCTACACCTTC. The encoded protein is CASSLTGAYGYTF.